This passage covers 23 T cell receptor beta chains from one sample sequenced in a study of graft-versus-host responses after intestinal transplantation. Only in-frame clones appear in the TCRdb table, and some are missing; sequencing was by immunoSEQ multiplex PCR. In the table there are fewer than 25,000 clones, 50% to 65% of which are singletons. This specimen was alloreactive CD4+ T cells from a mixed lymphocyte reaction culture, taken before intestinal transplant. As for subset: CFSE-low proliferating T cells sorted from roughly 6-day pre-transplant mixed lymphocyte reaction (GvH or HvG direction). These receptors all stem from a human patient who received an intestinal transplant.

This clone was recorded a few times. This chain links TRBV5-1 with TRBJ2-7; no clear D gene. V was clipped by 2 bases and J by 3 bases, with 12 bases between them. Germline CDR1 SGHRS, CDR2 YFSETQ. CDR3 length: 14 residues. The CDR3 DNA reads TGCGCCAGCAGCTTTAGTTATAATATCTACGAGCAGTACTTC. Its translation: CASSFSYNIYEQYF.

This clone was counted a few times. The chain uses TRBV7-9 and TRBJ2-6; no reliable D call. Germline loops: CDR1 SEHNR, CDR2 FQNEAQ (reference sequence). This CDR3 has 17 residues. V was cut by 0 bases and J by 0 bases, with 9 bases left in between. Here the CDR3 reads CASSLAFASSGANVLTF. For the CDR3, the DNA is TGTGCCAGCAGCTTAGCGTTTGCTAGCTCTGGGGCCAACGTCCTGACTTTC.

This chain joins TRBV18 and TRBJ2-7; TRBD1 is a possible D gene (5 bases). CDR1 and CDR2 from the germline V gene are KGHSH and LQKENI. The CDR3 spans 15 residues. Between the trimmed V and J ends, which lost 3 bases and 4 bases, there was a span of 16 bases. CDR3 DNA sequence: TGTGCCAGCTCACCCCAAGAAGGGGCAGGGTACGAGCAGTACTTC. It specifies CASSPQEGAGYEQYF.

This chain joins TRBV9 and TRBJ2-5; 11 bases line up with TRBD1. V lost 3 bases, J lost 1 base, and 11 bases stayed unmatched. Germline V gene data show CDR1 as SGDLS and CDR2 as YYNGEE. The CDR3 length is 18 residues. Here the CDR3 reads CASSAGGTGGTFQETQYF. The CDR3 DNA follows: TGTGCCAGCAGCGCCGGAGGGACAGGGGGTACCTTCCAAGAGACCCAGTACTTC.

Note on this clone: Other DNA sequences in the sample encode the same CDR3. The rearrangement uses TRBV4-3 and TRBJ2-7, with TRBD2 matching over 7 bases. This CDR3 has 15 residues. Trimming removed 0 bases from V and 8 bases from J; junction bases left unmatched: 10. Looked up from germline, CDR1 is LGHNA and CDR2 is YSLEER. Written as DNA, the CDR3 is TGCGCCAGCAGCCAAGATCTGGGAGGGAGGGGAAAGCAGTACTTC. It codes for CASSQDLGGRGKQYF.

This chain uses TRBV6-5 with TRBJ1-1, with unresolved D. The CDR3 loop spans 13 amino acids. The V gene lost 4 bases and the J gene lost 3 bases, with 9 bases spanning the gap. Germline CDR1 reads MNHEY; CDR2 reads SVGAGI. This chain's CDR3 is CASSSWAYTEAFF. The CDR3 DNA follows: TGTGCCAGCAGTTCCTGGGCATACACTGAAGCTTTCTTT.

This sequence joins TRBV27 and TRBJ2-4, with D possibly being TRBD1 (6 bases). CDR1 and CDR2 from the germline V gene are MNHEY and SMNVEV (reference sequence). This CDR3 comprises 14 residues. Trimming removed 3 bases from V and 7 bases from J, with 13 bases in between. As DNA, the CDR3 is TGTGCCAGCAGTTTCAGAGGGGGTGGTAACATTCAGTACTTC. It is translated as CASSFRGGGNIQYF.

This clone was seen only a few times. V usage is TRBV30 and J usage is TRBJ1-5; 9 bases are a match to TRBD1. The CDR3 has 14 residues. J gave up 6 bases and V 0 bases, and 3 bases lay outside the gene matches. Germline CDR1 and CDR2: GTSNPN and SVGIG (reference sequence). The CDR3 is CAWSVGTGRQPQHF. In DNA form, the CDR3 reads TGTGCCTGGAGTGTCGGGACAGGGCGTCAGCCCCAGCATTTT.

This clone was seen more than once but under ten times. The chain couples TRBV10-1 to TRBJ2-5; weak D call: TRBD1 (6 bases). Looked up from germline, CDR1 is WNHNN and CDR2 is SYGVQD (reference sequence). With 3 bases removed from V and 4 bases from J, the gap between germline ends came to 9 bases. The CDR3 runs 13 residues. CDR3 coding DNA: TGCGCCAGCAGTGATACAGGGCGAGAGACCCAGTACTTC. Protein sequence: CASSDTGRETQYF.

There are a few counts of this clone. The V gene is TRBV6-1, the J gene TRBJ2-4; D gene unclear. This CDR3 has 13 residues. CDR1 and CDR2 from the germline V gene are MNHNS and SASEGT. The V end was cut by 5 bases, the J end by 8 bases, with 13 bases between. The DNA of the CDR3 is TGTGCCAGCAGTCAAGACCCTACGGACATTCAGTACTTC. This sequence encodes CASSQDPTDIQYF.

The rearrangement links TRBV10-3 to TRBJ2-1, with D uncertain. V was pared by 3 bases and J by 8 bases, with 14 bases between. CDR1 and CDR2 (germline): ENHRY, SYGVKD. CDR3 length: 14 residues. The CDR3 nucleotides are TGTGCCATCAGTGAAAACCTGATGGGCGATGAGCAGTTCTTC. It specifies CAISENLMGDEQFF.

The chain employs TRBV5-1 and TRBJ1-1; D remains unclear. Per the germline V gene, CDR1 is SGHRS and CDR2 is YFSETQ. V gave up 0 bases and J gave up 0 bases, with 9 bases separating them. The CDR3 contains 15 residues. Here the CDR3 DNA reads TGCGCCAGCAGCTTGGAGCCCCAGGTGAACACTGAAGCTTTCTTT. It translates to CASSLEPQVNTEAFF.

V gene TRBV6-5 combines with J gene TRBJ1-3; D unresolved. The last part of the DNA fits TRBJ2-2 better; the J call may be wrong. The germline V gene has CDR1 MNHEY and CDR2 SVGAGI. The CDR3 length is 16 residues. Written as DNA, the CDR3 is TGTGCCAGCAGTTACTCGATTGTAATAGGAACCGGGGAGCTGTTTTTT. This encodes CASSYSIVIGTGELFF.

This clone was seen more than once but under ten times. The rearrangement joins TRBV7-9 to TRBJ2-5; perhaps TRBD1 as D (6 bases). Germline CDR1 is SEHNR and CDR2 is FQNEAQ (reference sequence). The V gene lost 5 bases and the J gene lost 5 bases, with 27 bases spanning the gap. CDR3 size: 18 residues. The CDR3 bases are TGTGCCAGCAGCCTCGAACAGGGACGGGCGTCGTTTTGGGAGACCCAGTACTTC. Translation: CASSLEQGRASFWETQYF. Full variable domain (missing parts from reference TRBV7-9 and TRBJ2-5): DTGVSQNPRHKITKRGQNVTFRCDPISEHNRLYWYRQTLGQGPEFLTYFQNEAQLEKSRLLSDRFSAERPKGSFSTLEIQRTEQGDSAMYLCASSLEQGRASFWETQYFGPGTRLLVL.

The V call is TRBV5-1, the J call TRBJ2-2; TRBD1 aligns across 7 bases. J was trimmed by 2 bases and V by 4 bases; bases with no gene match: 11. The CDR3 runs to 17 residues. Germline V gene data show CDR1 as SGHRS and CDR2 as YFSETQ. CDR3 in amino acids: CASSPGQTSLNTGELFF. In DNA form, the CDR3 reads TGCGCCAGCAGCCCGGGACAGACAAGTTTAAACACCGGGGAGCTGTTTTTT. The variable domain in full, with the rest retrieved from reference TRBV5-1 and TRBJ2-2, is KAGVTQTPRYLIKTRGQQVTLSCSPISGHRSVSWYQQTPGQGLQFLFEYFSETQRNKGNFPGRFSGRQFSNSRSEMNVSTLELGDSALYLCASSPGQTSLNTGELFFGEGSRLTVL.

This chain joins TRBV15 and TRBJ2-7; 7 bases are a match to TRBD1. After removal of 5 bases from V and 7 bases from J, the junction contained 11 bases not matched to a gene. Germline values: CDR1 LNHNV, CDR2 YYDKDF (reference sequence). The CDR3 length is 14 residues. CDR3 in DNA: TGTGCCACCAGCTCACACAGGGGTCGGAAAGAGCAGTACTTC. Encoded protein: CATSSHRGRKEQYF.

The CDR3 here is CASSLVGQNTGELFF. The CDR3 DNA is TGCGCCAGCAGCTTGGTAGGACAGAACACCGGGGAGCTGTTTTTT. The J gene is TRBJ2-2, the V gene TRBV5-1; TRBD1 might be the D (5 bases). Germline assignment: CDR1 SGHRS and CDR2 YFSETQ. Trimming removed 0 bases at V and 1 base at J, with 7 bases between. The CDR3 consists of 15 residues.

This rearrangement joins TRBV7-8 to TRBJ1-1; 7 nucleotides agree with TRBD1. The germline V gene encodes CDR1 SGHVS and CDR2 FQNEAQ. V was pared by 4 bases and J by 5 bases, with 10 bases of the junction left unmatched. This CDR3 contains 15 residues. CDR3 DNA sequence: TGTGCCAGCAGCTCCGAGGGGGCGGTGGGGACTGAAGCTTTCTTT. Protein product: CASSSEGAVGTEAFF.

V gene TRBV18 combines with J gene TRBJ1-4; 7 bases are shared with TRBD1. Germline CDR1 and CDR2: KGHSH and LQKENI. This CDR3 region has 13 residues. Trimming removed 8 bases from V and 5 bases from J; junction bases left unmatched: 5. Written as DNA, the CDR3 is TGTGCCAGCCGGGGGACAGTCAATGAAAAACTGTTTTTT. This encodes CASRGTVNEKLFF.

The J gene is TRBJ2-2, the V gene TRBV5-4, with TRBD2 identical over 13 bases. The V segment lost 4 bases and the J segment 6 bases; nucleotides outside the gene matches: 3. The CDR3 consists of 15 residues. Germline V gives CDR1 SGHNT, CDR2 YYREEE (reference sequence). The CDR3, as DNA: TGTGCCAGCAGCCCGACTAGCGGGGGGCCCGGGGAGCTGTTTTTT. This codes for CASSPTSGGPGELFF.

This clone was seen a single time. The chain carries TRBV5-1 and TRBJ2-7, with a tentative D call TRBD2 (5 bases). The ends were cut back, 0 bases at V and 4 bases at J, with 11 bases in the middle. The V gene's germline CDR1 is SGHRS and CDR2 YFSETQ. This CDR3 contains 14 residues. The CDR3 nucleotides read TGCGCCAGCAGCTTGGCGAGCGGTTCATACGAGCAGTACTTC. It yields the protein CASSLASGSYEQYF.

J is TRBJ2-4 and V is TRBV5-6, with TRBD1 identical over 7 bases. The CDR3 length is 16 residues. CDR1 is SGHDT and CDR2 is YYEEEE in the germline V gene. With 1 base clipped from V and 1 base from J, the junction kept 5 bases outside the gene matches. For the CDR3, the DNA is TGTGCCAGCAGCTTGACAGGGGCAAGGGCCAAAAACATTCAGTACTTC. Translating it yields CASSLTGARAKNIQYF.

J is TRBJ1-2 and V is TRBV6-1; D gene unclear. The CDR3 runs to 11 residues. V dropped 10 bases and J dropped 8 bases, with 14 bases sitting between them. The germline V gene encodes CDR1 MNHNS and CDR2 SASEGT. The CDR3 is CATHETLGYTF. In nucleotides, the CDR3 is TGTGCCACTCATGAGACACTCGGCTACACCTTC.